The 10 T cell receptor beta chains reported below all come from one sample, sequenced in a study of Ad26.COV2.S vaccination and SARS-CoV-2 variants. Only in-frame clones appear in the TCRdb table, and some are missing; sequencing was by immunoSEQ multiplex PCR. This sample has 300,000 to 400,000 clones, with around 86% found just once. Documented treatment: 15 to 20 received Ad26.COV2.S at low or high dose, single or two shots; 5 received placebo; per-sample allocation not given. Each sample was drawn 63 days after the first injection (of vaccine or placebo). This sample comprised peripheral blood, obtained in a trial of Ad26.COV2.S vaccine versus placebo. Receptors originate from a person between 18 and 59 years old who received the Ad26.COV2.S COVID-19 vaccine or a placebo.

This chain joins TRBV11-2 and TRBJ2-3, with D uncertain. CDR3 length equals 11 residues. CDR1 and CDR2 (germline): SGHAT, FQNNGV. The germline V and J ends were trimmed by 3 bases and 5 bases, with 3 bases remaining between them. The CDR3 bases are TGTGCCAGCAGCTTTAGAGATACGCAGTATTTT. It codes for CASSFRDTQYF.

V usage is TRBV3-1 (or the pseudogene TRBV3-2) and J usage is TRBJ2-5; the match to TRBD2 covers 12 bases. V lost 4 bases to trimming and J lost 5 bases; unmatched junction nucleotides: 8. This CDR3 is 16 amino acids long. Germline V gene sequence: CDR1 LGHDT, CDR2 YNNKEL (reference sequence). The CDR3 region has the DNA TGTGCCAGCAGCCTAGGACTAGCGGGGATCGCGGAGACCCAGTACTTC. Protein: CASSLGLAGIAETQYF.

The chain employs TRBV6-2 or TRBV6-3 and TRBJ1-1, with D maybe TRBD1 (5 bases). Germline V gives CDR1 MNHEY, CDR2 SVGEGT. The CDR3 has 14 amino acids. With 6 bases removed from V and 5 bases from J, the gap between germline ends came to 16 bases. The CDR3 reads CASSPPGLGTEAFF. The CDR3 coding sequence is TGTGCCAGCAGCCCTCCAGGGTTAGGGACTGAAGCTTTCTTT.

The CDR3 reads CASSPTGLTGNTIYF. In nucleotides, the CDR3 is TGTGCCAGCAGCCCAACAGGGCTCACTGGAAACACCATATATTTT. The chain recombines TRBV7-3 with TRBJ1-3; tentatively, D is TRBD1 (6 bases). V was clipped by 5 bases and J by 2 bases, with 13 bases between them. Germline CDR1 reads SGHTA; CDR2 reads FQGTGA. This CDR3 spans 15 amino acids.

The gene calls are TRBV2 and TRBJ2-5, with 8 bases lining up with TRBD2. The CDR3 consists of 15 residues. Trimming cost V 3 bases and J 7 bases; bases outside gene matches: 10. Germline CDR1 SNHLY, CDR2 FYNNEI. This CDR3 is CASSDQRGGLGTQYF. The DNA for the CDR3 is TGTGCCAGCAGTGACCAACGGGGGGGCCTAGGGACCCAGTACTTC.

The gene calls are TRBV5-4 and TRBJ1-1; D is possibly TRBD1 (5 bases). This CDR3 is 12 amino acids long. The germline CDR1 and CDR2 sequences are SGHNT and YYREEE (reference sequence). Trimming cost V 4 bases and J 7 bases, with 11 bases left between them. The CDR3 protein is CASSGWGGEAFF. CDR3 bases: TGTGCCAGCAGCGGGTGGGGGGGTGAAGCTTTCTTT.

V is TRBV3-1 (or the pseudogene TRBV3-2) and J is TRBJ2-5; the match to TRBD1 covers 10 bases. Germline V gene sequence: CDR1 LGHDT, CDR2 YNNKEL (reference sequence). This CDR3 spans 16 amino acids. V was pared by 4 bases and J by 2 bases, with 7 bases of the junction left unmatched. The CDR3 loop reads CASSLTTGGLQETQYF. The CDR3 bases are TGTGCCAGCAGCCTCACGACAGGGGGCTTGCAAGAGACCCAGTACTTC.

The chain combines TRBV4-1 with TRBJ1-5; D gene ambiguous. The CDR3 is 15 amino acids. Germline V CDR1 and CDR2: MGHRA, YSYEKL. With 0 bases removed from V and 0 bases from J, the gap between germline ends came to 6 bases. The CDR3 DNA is TGCGCCAGCAGCCAAGAGAGTGGTAGCAATCAGCCCCAGCATTTT. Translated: CASSQESGSNQPQHF.

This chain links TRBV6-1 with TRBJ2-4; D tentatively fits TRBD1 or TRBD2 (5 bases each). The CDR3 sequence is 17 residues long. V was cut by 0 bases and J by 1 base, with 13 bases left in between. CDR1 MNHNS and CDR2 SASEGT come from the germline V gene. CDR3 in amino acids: CASSEAFEGMAKNIQYF. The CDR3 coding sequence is TGTGCCAGCAGTGAAGCGTTTGAGGGGATGGCCAAAAACATTCAGTACTTC.

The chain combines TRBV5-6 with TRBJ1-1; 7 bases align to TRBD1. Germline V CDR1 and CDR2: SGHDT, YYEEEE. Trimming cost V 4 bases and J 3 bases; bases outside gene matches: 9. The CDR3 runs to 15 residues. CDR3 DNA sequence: TGTGCCAGCAGCAAAGAGGGACAGCAGTACACTGAAGCTTTCTTT. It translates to CASSKEGQQYTEAFF.